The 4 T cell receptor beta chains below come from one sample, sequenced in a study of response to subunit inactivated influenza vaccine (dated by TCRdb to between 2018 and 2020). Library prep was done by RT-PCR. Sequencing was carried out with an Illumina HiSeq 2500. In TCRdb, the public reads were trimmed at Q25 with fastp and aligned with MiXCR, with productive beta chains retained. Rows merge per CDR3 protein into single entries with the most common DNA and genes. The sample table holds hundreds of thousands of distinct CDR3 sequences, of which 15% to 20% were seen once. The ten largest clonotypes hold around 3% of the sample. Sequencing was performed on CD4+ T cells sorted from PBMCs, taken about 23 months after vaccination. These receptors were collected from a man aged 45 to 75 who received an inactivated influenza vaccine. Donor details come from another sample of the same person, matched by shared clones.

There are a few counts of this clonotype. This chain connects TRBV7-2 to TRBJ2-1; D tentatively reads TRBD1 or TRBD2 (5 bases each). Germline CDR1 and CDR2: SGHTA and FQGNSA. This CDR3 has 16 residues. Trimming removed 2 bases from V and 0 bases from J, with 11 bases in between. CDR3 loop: CASSLLRDLSYNEQFF. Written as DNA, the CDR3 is TGTGCCAGCAGCTTATTACGGGACCTCTCCTACAATGAGCAGTTCTTC. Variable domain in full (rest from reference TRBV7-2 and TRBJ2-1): GAGVSQSPSNKVTEKGKDVELRCDPISGHTALYWYRQSLGQGLEFLIYFQGNSAPDKSGLPSDRFSAERTGGSVSTLTIQRTQQEDSAVYLCASSLLRDLSYNEQFFGPGTRLTVL.

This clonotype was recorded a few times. In DNA form, the CDR3 reads TGTGCCAGCAGCCGACAAGCGGGCTCAGGGCAGCCCCAGCATTTT. Translation: CASSRQAGSGQPQHF. The rearrangement links TRBV7-8 to TRBJ1-5; TRBD1 might be the D (5 bases). CDR3 length equals 15 residues. The V gene lost 5 bases and the J gene lost 7 bases, with 18 bases spanning the gap. Looked up from germline, CDR1 is SGHVS and CDR2 is FQNEAQ.

CDR3 residues: CASRIAYWGLGGGINQPQHF. The CDR3, as DNA: TGTGCCAGCCGCATAGCATATTGGGGGCTGGGGGGGGGCATAAATCAGCCCCAGCATTTT. The gene calls are TRBV28 and TRBJ1-5; tentatively, D is TRBD1 (6 bases). Trimming pared 8 bases from V and 4 bases from J, leaving 33 bases between. Germline loops: CDR1 MDHEN, CDR2 SYDVKM. The CDR3 contains 20 residues. The variable domain in full, with the rest retrieved from reference TRBV28 and TRBJ1-5, is DVKVTQSSRYLVKRTGEKVFLECVQDMDHENMFWYRQDPGLGLRLIYFSYDVKMKEKGDIPEGYSVSREKKERFSLILESASTNQTSMYLCASRIAYWGLGGGINQPQHFGDGTRLSIL.

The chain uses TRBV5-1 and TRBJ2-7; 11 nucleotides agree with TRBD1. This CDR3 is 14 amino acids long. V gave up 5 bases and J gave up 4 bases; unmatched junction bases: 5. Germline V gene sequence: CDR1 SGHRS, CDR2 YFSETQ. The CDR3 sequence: CASRKGQGAYEQYF. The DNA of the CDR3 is TGCGCCAGCAGAAAAGGACAGGGGGCTTACGAGCAGTACTTC.